This T cell receptor beta chain was identified during a study of CD8 T cells in ankylosing spondylitis. TCRdb itself ran the 5' RACE reads through MiXCR, one entry per CDR3 protein. The sample has about 150,000 distinct CDR3 sequences, under 55% seen once. Germline-derived CDR1 and CDR2 are PRHDT and FYEKMQ (reference sequence). The CDR3 covers 15 residues. V was pared by 6 bases and J by 4 bases, with 18 bases between. This chain connects TRBV13 to TRBJ1-2; tentative D call: TRBD1 (5 bases). This clonotype was obtained from a male donor with ankylosing spondylitis. Sequenced material: synovial fluid, either unsorted or a sorted T cell fraction (not recorded which). The CDR3 here is CASSTHRAGIYGYTF. The CDR3 nucleotides read TGTGCCAGCAGTACCCACCGCGCAGGGATCTATGGCTACACCTTC.